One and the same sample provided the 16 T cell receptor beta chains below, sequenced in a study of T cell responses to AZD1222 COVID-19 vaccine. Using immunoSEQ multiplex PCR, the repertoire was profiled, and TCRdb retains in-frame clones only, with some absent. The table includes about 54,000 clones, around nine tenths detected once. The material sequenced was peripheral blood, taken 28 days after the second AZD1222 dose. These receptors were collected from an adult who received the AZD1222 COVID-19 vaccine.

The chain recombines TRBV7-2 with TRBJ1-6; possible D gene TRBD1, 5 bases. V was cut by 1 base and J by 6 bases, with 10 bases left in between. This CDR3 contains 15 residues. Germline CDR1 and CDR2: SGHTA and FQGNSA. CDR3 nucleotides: TGTGCCAGCAGCTTAGTTGGGGGAAGTAATTCACCCCTCCACTTT. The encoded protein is CASSLVGGSNSPLHF.

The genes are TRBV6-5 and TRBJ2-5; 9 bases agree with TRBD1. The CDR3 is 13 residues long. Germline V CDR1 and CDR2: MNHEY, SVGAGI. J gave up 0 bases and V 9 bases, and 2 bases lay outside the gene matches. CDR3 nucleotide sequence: TGTGCCAGTTACAGGGGGCACCAAGAGACCCAGTACTTC. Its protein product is CASYRGHQETQYF.

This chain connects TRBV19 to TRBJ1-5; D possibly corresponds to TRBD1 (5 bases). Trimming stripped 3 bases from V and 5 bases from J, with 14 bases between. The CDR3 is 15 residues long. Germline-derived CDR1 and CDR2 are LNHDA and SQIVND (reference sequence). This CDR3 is CASSISQSGYQPQHF. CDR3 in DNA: TGTGCCAGTAGTATCTCGCAATCAGGGTATCAGCCCCAGCATTTT. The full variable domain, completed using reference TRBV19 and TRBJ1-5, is DGGITQSPKYLFRKEGQNVTLSCEQNLNHDAMYWYRQDPGQGLRLIYYSQIVNDFQKGDIAEGYSVSREKKESFPLTVTSAQKNPTAFYLCASSISQSGYQPQHFGDGTRLSIL.

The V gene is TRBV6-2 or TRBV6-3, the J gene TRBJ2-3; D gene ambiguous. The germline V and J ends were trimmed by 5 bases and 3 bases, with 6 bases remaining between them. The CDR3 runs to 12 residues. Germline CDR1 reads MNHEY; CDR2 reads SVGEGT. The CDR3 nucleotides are TGTGCCAGCAGTCCAGAGACAGATACGCAGTATTTT. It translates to CASSPETDTQYF.

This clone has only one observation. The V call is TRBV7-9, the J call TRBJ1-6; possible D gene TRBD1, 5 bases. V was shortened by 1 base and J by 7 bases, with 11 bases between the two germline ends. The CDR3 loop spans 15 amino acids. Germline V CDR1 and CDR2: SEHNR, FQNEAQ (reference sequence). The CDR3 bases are TGTGCCAGCAGCTTAGTTGGGGGGACGAATTCACCCCTCCACTTT. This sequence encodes CASSLVGGTNSPLHF.

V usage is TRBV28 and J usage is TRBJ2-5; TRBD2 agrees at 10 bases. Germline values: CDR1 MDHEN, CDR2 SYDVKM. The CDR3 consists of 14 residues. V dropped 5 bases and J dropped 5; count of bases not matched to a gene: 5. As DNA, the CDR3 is TGTGCCAGCAGTCTAGCGGGGGCACCGGAGACCCAGTACTTC. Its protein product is CASSLAGAPETQYF.

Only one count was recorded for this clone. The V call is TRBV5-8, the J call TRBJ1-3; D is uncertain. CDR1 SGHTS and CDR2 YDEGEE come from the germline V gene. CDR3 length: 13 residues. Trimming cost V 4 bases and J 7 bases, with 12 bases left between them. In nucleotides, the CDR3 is TGTGCCAGCAGCCCCCTCGCCGAGAACACCATATATTTT. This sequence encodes CASSPLAENTIYF.

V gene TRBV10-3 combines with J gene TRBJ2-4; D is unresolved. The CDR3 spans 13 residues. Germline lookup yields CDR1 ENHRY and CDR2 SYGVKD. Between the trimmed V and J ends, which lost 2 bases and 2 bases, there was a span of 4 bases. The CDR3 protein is CAISEVSKNIQYF. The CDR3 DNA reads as TGTGCCATCAGTGAGGTTTCCAAAAACATTCAGTACTTC.

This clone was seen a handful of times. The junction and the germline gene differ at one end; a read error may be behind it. CDR3 amino acids: CASSYGFEAFF. The CDR3 bases are TGTGCCAGTAGTTACGGGTTTGAAGCTTTCTTT. V usage is TRBV6-5 and J usage is TRBJ1-1, with D unresolved. The CDR3 totals 11 residues. Germline CDR1 MNHEY, CDR2 SVGAGI.

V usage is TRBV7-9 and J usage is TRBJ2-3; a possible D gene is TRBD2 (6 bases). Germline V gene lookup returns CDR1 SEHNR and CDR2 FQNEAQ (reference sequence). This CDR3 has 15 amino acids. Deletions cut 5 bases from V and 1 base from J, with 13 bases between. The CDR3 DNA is TGTGCCAGCAGCACTACTAGCTGGGGCACAGATACGCAGTATTTT. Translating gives CASSTTSWGTDTQYF.

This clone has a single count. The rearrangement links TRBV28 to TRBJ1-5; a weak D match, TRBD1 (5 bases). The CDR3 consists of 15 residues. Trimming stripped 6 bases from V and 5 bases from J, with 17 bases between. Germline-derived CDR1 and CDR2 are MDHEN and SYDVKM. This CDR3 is CASSPGGGGYQPQHF. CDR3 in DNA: TGTGCCAGCAGCCCGGGGGGGGGAGGATATCAGCCCCAGCATTTT.

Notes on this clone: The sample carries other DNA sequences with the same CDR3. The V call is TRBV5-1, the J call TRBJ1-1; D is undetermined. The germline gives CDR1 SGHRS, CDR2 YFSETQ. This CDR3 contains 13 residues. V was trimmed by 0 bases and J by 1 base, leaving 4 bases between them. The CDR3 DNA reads TGCGCCAGCAGCTTGGCGGGGAACACTGAAGCTTTCTTT. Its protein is CASSLAGNTEAFF.

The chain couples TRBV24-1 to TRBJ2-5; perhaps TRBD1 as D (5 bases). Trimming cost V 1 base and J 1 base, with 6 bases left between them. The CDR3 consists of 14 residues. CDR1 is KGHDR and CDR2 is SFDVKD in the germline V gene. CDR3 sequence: CATSDFRVQETQYF. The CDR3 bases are TGTGCCACCAGTGATTTCAGGGTCCAAGAGACCCAGTACTTC.

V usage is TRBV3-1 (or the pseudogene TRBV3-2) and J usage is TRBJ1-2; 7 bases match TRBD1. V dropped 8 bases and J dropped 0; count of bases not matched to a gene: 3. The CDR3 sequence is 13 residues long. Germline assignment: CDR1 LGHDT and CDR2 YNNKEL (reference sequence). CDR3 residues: CASGTATNYGYTF. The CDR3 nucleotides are TGTGCCAGCGGGACAGCTACTAACTATGGCTACACCTTC.

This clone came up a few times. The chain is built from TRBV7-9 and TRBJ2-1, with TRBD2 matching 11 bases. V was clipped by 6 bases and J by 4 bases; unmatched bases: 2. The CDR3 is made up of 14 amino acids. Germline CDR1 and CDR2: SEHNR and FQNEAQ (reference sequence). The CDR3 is CASRTSGEYNEQFF. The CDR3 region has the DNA TGTGCCAGCAGGACTAGCGGGGAATACAATGAGCAGTTCTTC.

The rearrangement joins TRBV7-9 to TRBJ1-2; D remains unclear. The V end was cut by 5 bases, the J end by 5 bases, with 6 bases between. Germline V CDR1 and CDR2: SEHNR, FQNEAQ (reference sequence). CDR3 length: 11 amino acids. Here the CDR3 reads CASSPQYGYTF. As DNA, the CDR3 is TGTGCCAGCAGCCCCCAGTATGGCTACACCTTC.